The 21 T cell receptor beta chains below come from one sample, sequenced in a study of T cell clonotyping in hematopoietic cell transplantation. Specified time point: recipient sample about 28 days before transplant, after cytoreduction. Sequenced by immunoSEQ multiplex PCR; TCRdb stores in-frame clones only, minus some. This table has around 40,000 clones, 85% to 95% appearing once. Sequenced material: peripheral blood mononuclear cells, taken before stem cell transplant. These receptors came from a man aged 40-49 years with chronic myeloid leukemia. Some clones in this sample may be carry-over from other donors' samples.

This clone was seen just once. The gene calls are TRBV30 and TRBJ2-2; D ambiguous. Trimming took 1 base from V and 0 from J, leaving 6 bases between them. In germline, CDR1 is GTSNPN, CDR2 SVGIG (reference sequence). The CDR3 is made up of 14 amino acids. The CDR3 loop reads CAWSEQPNTGELFF. CDR3 nucleotides: TGTGCCTGGAGTGAACAGCCGAACACCGGGGAGCTGTTTTTT.

This clone occurred once. The chain links TRBV4-2 to TRBJ2-3; possibly TRBD1 for D (5 bases). CDR1 LGHNA and CDR2 YNFKEQ come from the germline V gene. The CDR3 covers 16 residues. The germline V and J ends were trimmed by 1 base and 0 bases, with 11 bases remaining between them. The CDR3 sequence is CASSQVQGGSTDTQYF. The CDR3 bases are TGTGCCAGCAGCCAAGTCCAGGGCGGTAGCACAGATACGCAGTATTTT.

The V gene is TRBV7-8, the J gene TRBJ2-7; no definite D call. V lost 1 base and J 0 bases, leaving 10 bases between the germline ends. This CDR3 is 15 amino acids long. Germline V gene data show CDR1 as SGHVS and CDR2 as FQNEAQ. The CDR3 DNA is TGTGCCAGCAGCTTAGTGGCGGCCAGCTCCTACGAGCAGTACTTC. Translated: CASSLVAASSYEQYF. The variable domain in full, completed from reference TRBV7-8 and TRBJ2-7, reads GAGVSQSPRYKVAKRGQDVALRCDPISGHVSLFWYQQALGQGPEFLTYFQNEAQLDKSGLPSDRFFAERPEGSVSTLKIQRTQQEDSAVYLCASSLVAASSYEQYFGPGTRLTVT.

V usage is TRBV6-1 and J usage is TRBJ1-1; D might be TRBD1 (6 bases). Germline lookup yields CDR1 MNHNS and CDR2 SASEGT. The CDR3 has 13 residues. The germline V and J ends were trimmed by 10 bases and 5 bases, with 17 bases remaining between them. In DNA form, the CDR3 reads TGTGCCACCCCGGGGGGGCCTGGGACTGAAGCTTTCTTT. This sequence encodes CATPGGPGTEAFF.

This chain links TRBV19 with TRBJ1-5; 9 nucleotides match TRBD1. Germline loops: CDR1 LNHDA, CDR2 SQIVND (reference sequence). J lost 7 bases, V lost 6 bases, and 10 bases had no gene match. The CDR3 covers 15 residues. The DNA for the CDR3 is TGTGCCAGTAGCACTCGACAGGGGGTGGAACAGCCCCAGCATTTT. It codes for CASSTRQGVEQPQHF.

This clone has only one observation. J is TRBJ2-5 and V is TRBV5-1; D remains ambiguous. V shed 0 bases and J shed 1 base, with 13 bases lying between them. The CDR3 is 16 residues long. The germline V gene encodes CDR1 SGHRS and CDR2 YFSETQ. The CDR3 region is CASSLGGQSTQETQYF. CDR3 DNA sequence: TGCGCCAGCAGCTTGGGGGGTCAGAGTACCCAAGAGACCCAGTACTTC.

The chain recombines TRBV7-9 with TRBJ1-2; 9 bases are shared with TRBD1. CDR3 length: 16 residues. Per germline, CDR1 SEHNR and CDR2 FQNEAQ (reference sequence). Trimming cost V 2 bases and J 7 bases; bases outside gene matches: 11. The CDR3 nucleotides read TGTGCCAGCAGCTTAAGGGGAGCTGGGACAGGGACTGGCTACACCTTC. This codes for CASSLRGAGTGTGYTF.

V usage is TRBV4-1 and J usage is TRBJ1-2; perhaps TRBD1 as D (5 bases). CDR3 size: 16 residues. Trimming cost V 0 bases and J 2 bases, with 13 bases left between them. Germline lookup yields CDR1 MGHRA and CDR2 YSYEKL. The CDR3 DNA sequence: TGCGCCAGCAGCCAAGATTTCGGGGGGATCAACTATGGCTACACCTTC. Protein sequence: CASSQDFGGINYGYTF.

The chain joins TRBV6-5 to TRBJ2-7; D not resolved. The CDR3 is made up of 14 amino acids. In germline, CDR1 is MNHEY, CDR2 SVGAGI. Trimming stripped 4 bases from V and 5 bases from J, with 15 bases between. The CDR3 region has the DNA TGTGCCAGCAGTTCCACGGCCGGGCGAGACGAGCAGTACTTC. Amino acid sequence: CASSSTAGRDEQYF.

The V and J genes are TRBV7-3 and TRBJ1-6; D is unresolved. Germline-derived CDR1 and CDR2 are SGHTA and FQGTGA. V lost 4 bases, J lost 6 bases, and 13 bases lay in between. The CDR3 has 15 residues. The CDR3 DNA is TGTGCCAGCAGCTCCTCCGGTGGAGGTAATTCACCCCTCCACTTT. Its translation: CASSSSGGGNSPLHF.

The chain employs TRBV19 and TRBJ2-7, with TRBD1 matching 9 bases. Germline CDR1 is LNHDA and CDR2 is SQIVND (reference sequence). This CDR3 comprises 15 residues. The V segment lost 3 bases and the J segment 3 bases; nucleotides outside the gene matches: 6. The CDR3 DNA reads TGTGCCAGTAGTATCGGGACAGGGTACGGCTACGAGCAGTACTTC. Translated: CASSIGTGYGYEQYF.

The chain is built from TRBV9 and TRBJ1-1, with D unresolved. Germline V lookup: CDR1 SGDLS, CDR2 YYNGEE. Trimming took 4 bases from V and 1 from J, leaving 11 bases between them. The CDR3 loop spans 14 amino acids. The CDR3 coding sequence is TGTGCCAGCAGCCCCCGTAGGACGAACACTGAAGCTTTCTTT. This translates into CASSPRRTNTEAFF.

The V gene is TRBV7-2, the J gene TRBJ2-2; D possibly corresponds to TRBD1 (6 bases). Per germline, CDR1 SGHTA and CDR2 FQGNSA. The CDR3 extends over 16 amino acids. V was pared by 3 bases and J by 1 base, with 12 bases between. The CDR3 sequence: CASSFAGQLNTGELFF. The CDR3 DNA reads as TGTGCCAGCAGCTTCGCCGGACAGCTGAACACCGGGGAGCTGTTTTTT. The full variable domain, its missing parts supplied by reference TRBV7-2 and TRBJ2-2, is GAGVSQSPSNKVTEKGKDVELRCDPISGHTALYWYRQSLGQGLEFLIYFQGNSAPDKSGLPSDRFSAERTGGSVSTLTIQRTQQEDSAVYLCASSFAGQLNTGELFFGEGSRLTVL.

This clone has a single count. J is TRBJ1-5 and V is TRBV7-2; D not resolved. CDR3 length: 15 residues. Trimming removed 6 bases at V and 0 bases at J, with 12 bases between. CDR1 is SGHTA and CDR2 is FQGNSA in the germline V gene. CDR3 region: CASSQDLNSNQPQHF. The CDR3 coding sequence is TGTGCCAGCAGTCAGGACCTAAATAGCAATCAGCCCCAGCATTTT.

The chain carries TRBV5-8 and TRBJ1-1, with D possibly TRBD1 on 6 matching bases. The germline V and J ends were trimmed by 2 bases and 3 bases, with 8 bases remaining between them. This CDR3 is 13 amino acids long. Germline V gene lookup returns CDR1 SGHTS and CDR2 YDEGEE. The CDR3 DNA sequence: TGTGCCAGCAGCTTAGGGGGGGACACTGAAGCTTTCTTT. This sequence encodes CASSLGGDTEAFF. The variable domain in full, with the rest retrieved from reference TRBV5-8 and TRBJ1-1, is EAGVTQSPTHLIKTRGQQATLRCSPISGHTSVYWYQQALGLGLQFLLWYDEGEERNRGNFPPRFSGRQFPNYSSELNVNALELEDSALYLCASSLGGDTEAFFGQGTRLTVV.

V is TRBV30 and J is TRBJ2-5; D not resolved. The germline V gene has CDR1 GTSNPN and CDR2 SVGIG (reference sequence). V was cut by 4 bases and J by 3 bases, with 15 bases left in between. This CDR3 has 14 amino acids. The CDR3 here is CAWTFNMGKETQYF. CDR3 DNA: TGTGCCTGGACATTCAATATGGGGAAAGAGACCCAGTACTTC.

The chain is built from TRBV18 and TRBJ2-1; 7 bases are shared with TRBD2. Germline CDR1 reads KGHSH; CDR2 reads LQKENI. V gave up 6 bases and J gave up 4 bases; unmatched junction bases: 3. This CDR3 spans 13 amino acids. In DNA form, the CDR3 reads TGTGCCAGCTCTAGCGGGCCATACAATGAGCAGTTCTTC. It specifies CASSSGPYNEQFF.

V and J are TRBV2 and TRBJ1-5; the match to TRBD1 covers 7 bases. Germline lookup yields CDR1 SNHLY and CDR2 FYNNEI. The junction had 5 bases not matched to a gene; V was cut back by 6 bases and J by 0 bases. This CDR3 has 15 amino acids. The CDR3 DNA is TGTGCCAGCAGGACAGGGTCTTATAGCAATCAGCCCCAGCATTTT. Its translation is CASRTGSYSNQPQHF.

The J gene is TRBJ2-3, the V gene TRBV29-1; the match to TRBD1 covers 11 bases. Germline assignment: CDR1 SQVTM and CDR2 ANQGSEA. The CDR3 totals 13 residues. V shed 6 bases and J 1 base; nucleotides not matched to a gene: 0. CDR3 bases: TGCAGCGTGGGACAGGGGGGCACAGATACGCAGTATTTT. Amino acids: CSVGQGGTDTQYF.

CDR3 in amino acids: CASSLIRGNEKLFF. DNA for the CDR3: TGTGCCAGCAGCTTAATCAGGGGTAATGAAAAACTGTTTTTT. This chain joins TRBV7-2 and TRBJ1-4, with D perhaps matching TRBD1 (6 bases). Trimming left V 2 bases short and J 4 bases short, with 8 bases between. The CDR3 has 14 amino acids. Germline CDR1 and CDR2: SGHTA and FQGNSA.

The V gene is TRBV11-2, the J gene TRBJ1-2, with TRBD1 as a possible D gene (6 bases). This CDR3 region has 12 residues. Trimming took 5 bases from V and 4 from J, leaving 8 bases between them. Germline V gene sequence: CDR1 SGHAT, CDR2 FQNNGV. CDR3 sequence: CASSPDSYGYTF. For the CDR3, the DNA is TGTGCCAGCAGCCCGGACAGCTATGGCTACACCTTC.